The 8 T cell receptor beta chains below come from one sample, sequenced in a study of T cell repertoires in cytomegalovirus infection. In TCRdb, the reads were re-called with MiXCR into one record per CDR3 protein. The repertoire has roughly 640,000 distinct CDR3 sequences, less than 25% of them found once; the top ten carry 7% to 9%. Sequences were obtained from CD8+ T cells from PBMCs. Receptor source: a human donor in good health (CMV status not recorded). Some clones in this sample may be carry-over from other donors' samples.

This clonotype was observed many times. The chain combines TRBV6-1 with TRBJ1-4; 12 bases fit TRBD1. V was clipped by 5 bases and J by 8 bases; unmatched bases: 6. CDR3 size: 15 residues. Per the germline V gene, CDR1 is MNHNS and CDR2 is SASEGT. Here the CDR3 DNA reads TGTGCCAGCAGTTATTCCGGGACAGGGGGCGAAAAACTGTTTTTT. Translated, it gives CASSYSGTGGEKLFF.

A remark on this clonotype: A much larger clone lies a single base off, so this may be a read error. V usage is TRBV12-3 or TRBV12-4 and J usage is TRBJ1-5; D is uncertain. CDR3 length equals 15 residues. The CDR3: CASSLAGSGNQSQHF. CDR3 coding DNA: TGTGCCAGCAGTTTAGCAGGGAGTGGGAATCAGTCCCAGCATTTT.

This clonotype was detected ten times or more. The rearrangement joins TRBV2 to TRBJ2-7; 7 bases map to TRBD2. With V trimmed by 6 bases and J by 6 bases, 8 bases remained unmatched. Germline values: CDR1 SNHLY, CDR2 FYNNEI. The CDR3 runs to 13 residues. DNA for the CDR3: TGTGCCAGCAGCCTTCTGGGAGGGCCCGAGCAGTACGTC. It codes for CASSLLGGPEQYV.

The gene calls are TRBV20-1 and TRBJ2-3; 8 bases agree with TRBD2. The CDR3 has 14 amino acids. Per germline, CDR1 DFQATT and CDR2 SNEGSKA (reference sequence). Here the CDR3 DNA reads TGCAGGTTTTGGCCAGCGGGGGGCACAGATACGCAGTATTTT. Residues: CRFWPAGGTDTQYF.

In its sample, this clonotype was seen a few times. This chain connects TRBV12-3 or TRBV12-4 to TRBJ1-5; 10 nucleotides agree with TRBD1. The CDR3 runs to 15 residues. The V segment lost 3 bases and the J segment 5 bases; nucleotides outside the gene matches: 4. CDR3 protein: CASSFSGTGDQPQHF. CDR3 nucleotides: TGTGCCAGCAGTTTCTCCGGGACAGGGGATCAGCCCCAGCATTTT.

This clonotype showed up just a few times. The chain uses TRBV12-3 or TRBV12-4 and TRBJ1-6; 7 bases map to TRBD1. The CDR3 extends over 18 amino acids. V shed 3 bases and J 13 bases; nucleotides not matched to a gene: 21. CDR3: CASSLGRALDRRKGPLHF. The CDR3 coding sequence is TGTGCCAGCAGTTTGGGACGGGCTTTGGACAGGCGTAAAGGTCCCCTCCACTTT.

This clonotype was counted between two and nine times. The chain recombines TRBV7-9 with TRBJ2-5, with a tentative D call TRBD2 (5 bases). This CDR3 comprises 15 residues. The ends were cut back, 1 base at V and 1 base at J, with 10 bases in the middle. Germline assignment: CDR1 SEHNR and CDR2 FQNEAQ (reference sequence). The CDR3 sequence: CASSLVDEGQETQYF. The CDR3 nucleotides read TGTGCCAGCAGCTTAGTTGACGAGGGCCAAGAGACCCAGTACTTC.

This clonotype was observed a handful of times. The chain carries TRBV7-9 and TRBJ1-5; D not certain. This CDR3 has 14 amino acids. Trimming shortened V by 8 bases and J by 5 bases, and 16 bases separated the two germline ends. Germline CDR1 and CDR2: SEHNR and FQNEAQ (reference sequence). As DNA, the CDR3 is TGTGCCAGCGAATATGGTGGCGGGGATCAGCCCCAGCATTTT. Protein product: CASEYGGGDQPQHF.